The clone carrying this T cell receptor beta chain was detected only a few times. This specimen comes from a study of cytomegalovirus exposure and HLA in healthy donors. About the research overall: In an early release, HLA-typed donors contributed tens of millions of unique TCR sequences.

J lost 4 bases, V lost 5 bases, and 9 bases had no gene match. This CDR3 has 15 amino acids. Germline values: CDR1 SEHNR, CDR2 FQNEAQ (reference sequence). Both 60 Vbeta primers and 13 Jbeta primers went into the PCR. Profiled with immunoSEQ multiplex PCR; TCRdb holds only in-frame clones, not every one. This table holds about 160,000 clones, less than 85% found once. This chain links TRBV7-9 with TRBJ2-3, with 7 bases identical to TRBD2. The specimen was PBMCs. This receptor was identified in a boy aged 2-15 years in good health and CMV-seronegative. The chain's CDR3 is CASSAPGGDADTQYF. The CDR3 DNA reads TGTGCCAGCAGCGCGCCTGGGGGGGACGCAGATACGCAGTATTTT.